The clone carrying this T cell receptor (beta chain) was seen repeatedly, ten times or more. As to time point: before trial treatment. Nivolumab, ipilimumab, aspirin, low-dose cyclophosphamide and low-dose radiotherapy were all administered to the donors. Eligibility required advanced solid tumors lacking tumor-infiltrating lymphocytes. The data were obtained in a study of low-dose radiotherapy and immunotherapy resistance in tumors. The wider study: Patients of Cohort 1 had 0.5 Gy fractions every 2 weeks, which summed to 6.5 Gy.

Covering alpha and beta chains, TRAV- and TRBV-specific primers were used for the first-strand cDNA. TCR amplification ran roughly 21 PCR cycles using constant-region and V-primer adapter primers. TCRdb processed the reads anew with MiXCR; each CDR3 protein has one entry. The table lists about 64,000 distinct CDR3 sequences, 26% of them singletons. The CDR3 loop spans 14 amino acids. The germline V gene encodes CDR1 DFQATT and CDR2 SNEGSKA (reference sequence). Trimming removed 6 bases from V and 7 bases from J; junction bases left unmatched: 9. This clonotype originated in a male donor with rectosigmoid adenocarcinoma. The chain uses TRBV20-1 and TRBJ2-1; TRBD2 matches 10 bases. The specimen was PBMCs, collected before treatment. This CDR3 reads CSAWRPSGSNEQFF. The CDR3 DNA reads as TGCAGTGCGTGGCGGCCTAGCGGGAGTAATGAGCAGTTCTTC.